These T cell receptor beta chains were read from a single sample in a study of blood T cells in healthy people across ages. Each CDR3 protein gets one entry after TCRdb re-called the 5' RACE reads with MiXCR. The sample has 1.5 million to 2 million distinct CDR3 sequences, about two fifths seen once; the top ten hold 20% to 25%. Sequenced: blood. These receptor sequences come from a human donor in good health. Both conserved end residues are part of each CDR3. The order of the fields is V gene, CDR3 length, CDR3 protein.

TRBV12-3/TRBV12-4	12	CARRVTGQPQHF
TRBV7-2	15	CAGSLSQGTGETQYF
TRBV7-2	15	CASSSQAGAGTEAFF
TRBV21-1	16	CASSKRVRDGTQPQHF
TRBV28	14	CASSLTGSVTEAFF
TRBV7-9	17	CASSLRPGGESDTEAFF
TRBV4-2	12	CASSQDGDEQYF
TRBV20-1	16	CSAGDDGAGGTYEQYF
TRBV6-2/TRBV6-3	12	CASRGASHGYTF
TRBV20-1	14	CSARVTKENYGYTF
TRBV6-1	17	CASSLSRTGMFGNTIYF